The 17 T cell receptor beta chains below come from one sample, sequenced in a study of T cells in Graves' hyperthyroidism and ophthalmopathy (dated by TCRdb to the late 2010s). The method behind the library was multiplex PCR. Sequencing was performed on an Illumina HiSeq 2000. TCR beta CDR3 regions were amplified from RNA transcripts. The TCR CDR3 was subjected to a first round of RT-PCR using the HTBI primer set and the Qiagen OneStep RT-PCR kit. TCRdb itself trimmed the public reads at Q25 with fastp, ran MiXCR and retained productive beta chains. A single entry per CDR3 protein holds the most common genes and DNA from its merged rows. Within this sample are about 690,000 distinct CDR3 sequences, with roughly 17% of them counted one time only. The leading ten clones occupy about a sixth of the sample. Input material: blood. The source is a middle-aged man with Graves' hyperthyroidism.

This chain joins TRBV9 and TRBJ2-3; D is undetermined. Germline lookup yields CDR1 SGDLS and CDR2 YYNGEE. Deletions cut 0 bases from V and 0 bases from J, with 8 bases between. This CDR3 spans 15 amino acids. The CDR3 nucleotides are TGTGCCAGCAGCGTAGTAGGCGGTAGCACAGATACGCAGTATTTT. Translated, it gives CASSVVGGSTDTQYF.

Many counts were recorded for this clonotype. This chain uses TRBV6-1 with TRBJ1-1; TRBD1 matches 7 bases. There are 15 residues in the CDR3. The ends lost 5 bases at V and 4 bases at J; junction bases unmatched: 10. Germline V gives CDR1 MNHNS, CDR2 SASEGT. The CDR3 DNA sequence: TGTGCCAGCAGTCTTACAGGGGCAGTCAGCACTGAAGCTTTCTTT. Its translation is CASSLTGAVSTEAFF.

In this sample, this clonotype turned up a few times. This chain links TRBV6-1 with TRBJ2-5, with D possibly TRBD1 on 6 matching bases. Germline assignment: CDR1 MNHNS and CDR2 SASEGT. V was clipped by 5 bases and J by 4 bases, with 14 bases between them. There are 14 residues in the CDR3. The CDR3 reads CASSLFADRETQYF. The CDR3 region has the DNA TGTGCCAGCAGTCTATTTGCGGACAGAGAGACCCAGTACTTC.

V and J are TRBV6-1 and TRBJ2-7; 9 nucleotides align to TRBD2. This CDR3 is 16 amino acids long. V trimming: 6 bases; J trimming: 7 bases; junction bases outside the gene matches: 16. Per the germline V gene, CDR1 is MNHNS and CDR2 is SASEGT. CDR3 region: CASRPNLSGRGEEQYF. The CDR3 DNA reads TGTGCCAGCAGGCCTAACCTTAGCGGGAGAGGAGAAGAGCAGTACTTC.

This clonotype was counted between two and nine times. This chain uses TRBV20-1 with TRBJ2-6, with 16 bases aligning to TRBD2. CDR3 length equals 20 residues. The germline V gene has CDR1 DFQATT and CDR2 SNEGSKA (reference sequence). V shed 0 bases, J shed 1 base, and the junction held 6 bases outside the gene matches. The CDR3 reads CSARDLGLAGGFSGANVLTF. For the CDR3, the DNA is TGCAGTGCTAGAGATTTGGGACTAGCGGGAGGGTTTTCTGGGGCCAACGTCCTGACTTTC.

This clonotype was counted a few times. A single base separates this from a much larger clone, so it may be a read error. The chain is built from TRBV4-2 and TRBJ2-7, with 8 bases fitting TRBD2. V dropped 3 bases and J dropped 0; count of bases not matched to a gene: 4. The CDR3 totals 15 residues. Per germline, CDR1 LGHNA and CDR2 YNFKEQ. This CDR3 reads CASSQASGLSYEQYF. The CDR3 DNA reads as TGTGCCAGCAGCCAGGCTAGCGGGCTCTCCTACGAGCAGTACTTC.

This clonotype was seen many times. This sequence joins TRBV5-1 and TRBJ2-7; D tentatively reads TRBD1 or TRBD2 (5 bases each). This CDR3 is built from 15 residues. V lost 0 bases to trimming and J lost 5 bases, with 15 bases between them. Germline-derived CDR1 and CDR2 are SGHRS and YFSETQ. The CDR3 coding sequence is TGCGCCAGCAGCTTGGTTGGGGACGCTACCAACGAGCAGTACTTC. This encodes CASSLVGDATNEQYF.

The V gene is TRBV12-3 or TRBV12-4, the J gene TRBJ2-1; D not certain. The CDR3 contains 12 residues. The V gene lost 4 bases and the J gene lost 6 bases, with 7 bases spanning the gap. The CDR3 loop is CASSWLGNEQFF. CDR3 DNA sequence: TGTGCCAGCAGTTGGTTGGGCAATGAGCAGTTCTTC.

Many counts were recorded for this clonotype. V is TRBV11-2 and J is TRBJ2-5; the match to TRBD2 covers 8 bases. Germline V CDR1 and CDR2: SGHAT, FQNNGV. The trim removed 5 bases at V and 4 bases at J, leaving 6 bases unmatched. The CDR3 extends over 14 amino acids. The CDR3 nucleotides are TGTGCCAGCAGCCCCGCCGGGAGGGTAGAGACCCAGTACTTC. Amino acids: CASSPAGRVETQYF.

This clonotype was observed at least ten times. The germline gene is not matched at one end of the junction; a read error may be the cause. The V call is TRBV28, the J call TRBJ2-7; D is undetermined. From germline, CDR1 is MDHEN and CDR2 SYDVKM. The CDR3 has 16 residues. The CDR3 DNA reads as TGTGCCAGCAGTTTTCCATATCCCTCTCTCTCCTTCGAGCAGTACTTC. Translated, it gives CASSFPYPSLSFEQYF. The full variable domain, with the rest looked up from reference TRBV28 and TRBJ2-7, is DVKVTQSSRYLVKRTGEKVFLECVQDMDHENMFWYRQDPGLGLRLIYFSYDVKMKEKGDIPEGYSVSREKKERFSLILESASTNQTSMYLCASSFPYPSLSFEQYFGPGTRLTVT.

The sample holds a few counts of this clonotype. The chain combines TRBV29-1 with TRBJ2-7, with 8 bases aligning to TRBD2. Germline CDR1 reads SQVTM; CDR2 reads ANQGSEA. This CDR3 comprises 13 residues. With 4 bases clipped from V and 3 bases from J, the junction kept 5 bases outside the gene matches. CDR3 sequence (DNA): TGCAGCGTTGCCGGGGGGGTCCTCTACGAGCAGTACTTC. This translates into CSVAGGVLYEQYF.

CDR3 loop: CASSPYGTSSYEQYF. The CDR3 bases are TGTGCCAGCAGCCCATATGGGACTAGCAGCTACGAGCAGTACTTC. The V and J genes are TRBV5-4 and TRBJ2-7, with 9 nucleotides matching TRBD2. CDR1 and CDR2 from the germline V gene are SGHNT and YYREEE (reference sequence). The CDR3 covers 15 residues. V shed 4 bases and J 3 bases; nucleotides not matched to a gene: 8.

The sample holds many counts of this clonotype. The chain has TRBV12-3 or TRBV12-4 and TRBJ1-1; unclear D gene. The V end lost 10 bases, the J end lost 5 bases, and 20 bases lay between the germline ends. The CDR3 is made up of 14 amino acids. The CDR3 is CATEDTVGRTEAFF. The CDR3 nucleotides read TGTGCCACCGAAGATACCGTGGGAAGAACTGAAGCTTTCTTT.

The chain has TRBV11-2 and TRBJ2-1; D possibly uses TRBD1 or TRBD2 (7 bases each). The germline V gene encodes CDR1 SGHAT and CDR2 FQNNGV. The CDR3 is 20 amino acids. The V gene lost 3 bases and the J gene lost 0 bases, with 24 bases spanning the gap. The CDR3 loop is CASSFVEWQGGTDSYNEQFF. The DNA for the CDR3 is TGTGCCAGCAGCTTCGTCGAATGGCAGGGGGGGACTGACTCCTACAATGAGCAGTTCTTC.

The chain recombines TRBV29-1 with TRBJ2-5; the match to TRBD1 covers 10 bases. Trimming at V came to 4 bases and at J to 4 bases, leaving 6 bases not matched to a gene. This CDR3 spans 14 amino acids. The germline V gene encodes CDR1 SQVTM and CDR2 ANQGSEA. The CDR3 DNA sequence: TGCAGCGTTGTAGGGACAGGGGTTGGAGAGACCCAGTACTTC. It specifies CSVVGTGVGETQYF.

This clonotype was observed many times. This chain links TRBV28 with TRBJ2-1, with D perhaps TRBD1 (6 bases). Germline CDR1 reads MDHEN; CDR2 reads SYDVKM. Trimming took off 2 bases at V and 0 bases at J, with 8 bases between the two ends. This CDR3 spans 15 amino acids. CDR3 region: CASSLRDNSYNEQFF. The CDR3 DNA sequence: TGTGCCAGCAGTTTACGGGACAACTCCTACAATGAGCAGTTCTTC. The whole variable domain, remainder taken from reference TRBV28 and TRBJ2-1, is DVKVTQSSRYLVKRTGEKVFLECVQDMDHENMFWYRQDPGLGLRLIYFSYDVKMKEKGDIPEGYSVSREKKERFSLILESASTNQTSMYLCASSLRDNSYNEQFFGPGTRLTVL.

V is TRBV10-2 and J is TRBJ2-3, with TRBD2 matching 14 bases. The V segment lost 3 bases and the J segment 2 bases; nucleotides outside the gene matches: 4. The CDR3 runs 17 residues. CDR1 is WSHSY and CDR2 is SAAADI in the germline V gene. Here the CDR3 reads CASSERLAGGYTDTQYF. As DNA, the CDR3 is TGCGCCAGCAGTGAACGACTAGCGGGAGGGTACACAGATACGCAGTATTTT.